This T cell receptor beta chain was observed in a study of PD-1 blockade in classical Hodgkin lymphoma. Germline V gene lookup returns CDR1 GTSNPN and CDR2 SVGIG (reference sequence). This CDR3 spans 16 amino acids. Trimming removed 1 base at V and 1 base at J, with 11 bases between. Sequencing was performed with immunoSEQ multiplex PCR; in TCRdb, only in-frame clones are kept and a portion is missing. The top ten clones hold about 2.7% of a sample with about 85,000 clones, around 90% of them seen once. The patients all showed relapse after autologous stem cell transplantation, while their brentuximab vedotin exposure varied. Whole-study findings and limits: The causes of the repertoire differences, possibly disease activity or prior therapy, remain undefined. CD4+ TCR diversity, unlike CD8+, climbed significantly by C4D1. Relative to healthy donors, newly diagnosed patients reportedly had lower baseline TCR diversity, which was reported as lower still in relapsed/refractory patients. For complete responders, baseline diversity was comparable to that of newly diagnosed patients.

As concerns this clone: What it binds is not known.

The TCR originated in a human donor with classical Hodgkin lymphoma. The V call is TRBV30, the J call TRBJ1-6; D is unclear. Sample: peripheral blood mononuclear cells (PBMCs), taken before the second cycle of nivolumab. This chain's CDR3 is CAWSASDRSYNSPLHF. The CDR3 nucleotides are TGTGCCTGGAGTGCGTCGGACCGGTCCTATAATTCACCCCTCCACTTT. The complete variable domain, with remaining parts taken from reference TRBV30 and TRBJ1-6, reads SQTIHQWPATLVQPVGSPLSLECTVEGTSNPNLYWYRQAAGRGLQLLFYSVGIGQISSEVPQNLSASRPQDRQFILSSKKLLLSDSGFYLCAWSASDRSYNSPLHFGNGTRLTVT.